These 7 T cell receptor beta chains originate from one sample sequenced in a study of long-term antiretroviral therapy in people with HIV. Researchers ran immunoSEQ v3.0 at survey level. Repertoires were generated with immunoSEQ multiplex PCR, while TCRdb's copy carries only in-frame clones and drops some. The top ten hold around 5% of the sample, which has 25,000 to 30,000 clones, 85% to 90% seen once. Specimen: unsorted PBMCs, collected approximately 2.6 years after starting antiretroviral therapy. The receptors shown here come from a man aged 40-55 years with HIV.

The chain joins TRBV11-2 to TRBJ2-1; a weak D match, TRBD2 (6 bases). Trimming shortened V by 2 bases and J by 0 bases, and 11 bases separated the two germline ends. This CDR3 region has 16 residues. The germline V gene has CDR1 SGHAT and CDR2 FQNNGV. CDR3: CASSLLEGSSYNEQFF. The CDR3 nucleotides are TGTGCCAGCAGCTTACTGGAGGGTAGCTCCTACAATGAGCAGTTCTTC.

The rearrangement uses TRBV29-1 and TRBJ1-4; a possible D gene is TRBD1 (5 bases). Germline CDR1 and CDR2: SQVTM and ANQGSEA. V dropped 0 bases and J dropped 5 bases, with 19 bases sitting between them. The CDR3 runs to 17 residues. As DNA, the CDR3 is TGCAGCGTTGAAGATCCGGTACTACAGGATACCAATGAAAAACTGTTTTTT. Encoded protein: CSVEDPVLQDTNEKLFF.

This clone was observed a single time. The chain combines TRBV14 with TRBJ2-7, with D maybe TRBD1 (6 bases). Trimming cost V 5 bases and J 10 bases, with 21 bases left between them. Per the germline V gene, CDR1 is SGHDN and CDR2 is FVKESK. This CDR3 contains 14 residues. CDR3 protein: CASSARGNREVQYF. The CDR3 nucleotides are TGTGCCAGCAGCGCTCGAGGGAACAGGGAAGTACAGTACTTC.

The table lists this clone with a count of one. CDR3 sequence: CAISDLGGGETQYF. The CDR3 DNA sequence: TGTGCCATCAGTGATCTCGGAGGGGGGGAGACCCAGTACTTC. V gene TRBV10-3 combines with J gene TRBJ2-5; D tentatively fits TRBD1 or TRBD2 (6 bases each). CDR3 length: 14 amino acids. V lost 3 bases and J 5 bases, leaving 13 bases between the germline ends. Germline V lookup: CDR1 ENHRY, CDR2 SYGVKD.

This chain connects TRBV7-2 to TRBJ2-7, with D unclear. Trimming took off 1 base at V and 6 bases at J, with 10 bases between the two ends. This CDR3 has 13 amino acids. Germline-derived CDR1 and CDR2 are SGHTA and FQGNSA. CDR3 sequence reads: CASSLEMAGEQYF. The CDR3, as DNA: TGTGCCAGCAGCTTAGAGATGGCCGGCGAGCAGTACTTC.

The chain uses TRBV28 and TRBJ1-6, with D unclear. The CDR3 runs to 13 residues. Trimming shortened V by 7 bases and J by 8 bases, and 12 bases separated the two germline ends. Germline loops: CDR1 MDHEN, CDR2 SYDVKM. In DNA, the CDR3 is TGTGCCAGCAAAATATTCGGGGATTCACCCCTCCACTTT. As protein: CASKIFGDSPLHF.

The V and J genes are TRBV5-1 and TRBJ1-1, with D possibly being TRBD1 (6 bases). From germline, CDR1 is SGHRS and CDR2 YFSETQ. The CDR3 has 15 amino acids. V lost 3 bases, J lost 1 base, and 13 bases lay in between. In DNA, the CDR3 is TGCGCCAGCAGCTCCAGGGGCCAGGGGAACACTGAAGCTTTCTTT. It is translated as CASSSRGQGNTEAFF. Looking up the rest from reference TRBV5-1 and TRBJ1-1 gives the full variable domain: KAGVTQTPRYLIKTRGQQVTLSCSPISGHRSVSWYQQTPGQGLQFLFEYFSETQRNKGNFPGRFSGRQFSNSRSEMNVSTLELGDSALYLCASSSRGQGNTEAFFGQGTRLTVV.